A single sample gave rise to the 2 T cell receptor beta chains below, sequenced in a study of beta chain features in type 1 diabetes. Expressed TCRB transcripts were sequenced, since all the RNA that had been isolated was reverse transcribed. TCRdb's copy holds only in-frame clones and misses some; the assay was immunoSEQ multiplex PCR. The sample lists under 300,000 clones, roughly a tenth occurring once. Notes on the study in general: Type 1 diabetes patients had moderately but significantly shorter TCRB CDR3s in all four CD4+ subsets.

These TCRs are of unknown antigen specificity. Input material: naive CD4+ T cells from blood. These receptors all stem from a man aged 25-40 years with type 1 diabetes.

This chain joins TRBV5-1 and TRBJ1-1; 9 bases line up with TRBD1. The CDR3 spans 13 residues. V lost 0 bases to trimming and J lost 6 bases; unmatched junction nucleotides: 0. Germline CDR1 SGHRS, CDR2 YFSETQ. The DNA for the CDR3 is TGCGCCAGCAGCTTGGACAGGGGGCCTGAAGCTTTCTTT. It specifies CASSLDRGPEAFF.

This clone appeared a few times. The CDR3 is CASSQIAGPYEQYF. The CDR3, as DNA: TGTGCCAGCAGCCAGATAGCGGGGCCCTACGAGCAGTACTTC. The chain uses TRBV14 and TRBJ2-7, with 8 bases fitting TRBD2. Germline lookup yields CDR1 SGHDN and CDR2 FVKESK. CDR3 length: 14 amino acids. After removal of 3 bases from V and 2 bases from J, the junction contained 3 bases not matched to a gene.